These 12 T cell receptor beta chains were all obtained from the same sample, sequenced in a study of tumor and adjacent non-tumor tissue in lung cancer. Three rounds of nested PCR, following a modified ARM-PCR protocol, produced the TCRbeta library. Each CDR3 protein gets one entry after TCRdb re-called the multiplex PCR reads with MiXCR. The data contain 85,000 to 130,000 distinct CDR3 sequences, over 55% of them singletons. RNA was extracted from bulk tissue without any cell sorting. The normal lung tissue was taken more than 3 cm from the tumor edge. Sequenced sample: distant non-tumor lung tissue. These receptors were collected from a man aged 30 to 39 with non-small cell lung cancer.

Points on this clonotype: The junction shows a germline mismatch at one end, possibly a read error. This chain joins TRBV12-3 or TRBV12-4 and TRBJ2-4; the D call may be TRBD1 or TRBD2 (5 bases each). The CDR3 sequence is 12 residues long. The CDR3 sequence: CTSSPWGNIQYF. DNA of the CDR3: TGTACCAGCAGTCCCTGGGGGAACATCCAGTACTTC.

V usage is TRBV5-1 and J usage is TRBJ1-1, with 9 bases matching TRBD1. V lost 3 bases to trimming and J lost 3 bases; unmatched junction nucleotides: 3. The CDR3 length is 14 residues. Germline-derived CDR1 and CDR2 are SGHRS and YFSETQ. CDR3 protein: CASSSTGGDTEAFF. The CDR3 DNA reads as TGCGCCAGCAGCTCGACAGGGGGGGACACTGAAGCTTTCTTT.

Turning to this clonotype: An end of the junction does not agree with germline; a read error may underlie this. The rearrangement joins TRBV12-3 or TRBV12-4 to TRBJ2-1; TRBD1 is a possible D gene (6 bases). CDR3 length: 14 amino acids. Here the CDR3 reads CASMRWGQYNEQLF. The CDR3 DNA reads TGTGCCAGCATGAGGTGGGGACAATACAATGAGCAGTTATTC.

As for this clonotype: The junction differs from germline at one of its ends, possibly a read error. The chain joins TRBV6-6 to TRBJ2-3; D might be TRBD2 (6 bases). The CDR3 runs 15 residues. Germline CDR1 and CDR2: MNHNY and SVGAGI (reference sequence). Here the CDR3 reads CASSPRAALRDTQYF. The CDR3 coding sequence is TGTGCCAGCAGTCCTCGGGCCGCGTTGCGGGATACGCAATATTTT.

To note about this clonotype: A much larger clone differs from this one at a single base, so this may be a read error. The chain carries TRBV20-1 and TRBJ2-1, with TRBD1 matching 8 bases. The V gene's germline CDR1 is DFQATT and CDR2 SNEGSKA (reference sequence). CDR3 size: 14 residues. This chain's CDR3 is CGADRGRSVNEQFF. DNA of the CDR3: TGCGGTGCCGACAGGGGAAGGTCGGTTAATGAGCAGTTCTTC.

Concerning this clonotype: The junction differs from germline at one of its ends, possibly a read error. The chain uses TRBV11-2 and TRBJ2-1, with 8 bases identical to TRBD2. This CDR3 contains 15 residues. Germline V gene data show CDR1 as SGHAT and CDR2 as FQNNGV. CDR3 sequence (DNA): TGTGCCAGCAGCTTAGAACTAGCGGTCTACTATGAGCAGTTCTTC. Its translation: CASSLELAVYYEQFF.

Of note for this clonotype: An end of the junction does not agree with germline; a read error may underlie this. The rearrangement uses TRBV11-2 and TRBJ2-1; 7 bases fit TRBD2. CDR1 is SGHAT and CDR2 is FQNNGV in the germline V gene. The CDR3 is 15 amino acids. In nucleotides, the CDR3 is TGTGCAAGCAGCTTAGCGTGGTCTAGCGGCGATGATCAGTTCTTC. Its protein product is CASSLAWSSGDDQFF.

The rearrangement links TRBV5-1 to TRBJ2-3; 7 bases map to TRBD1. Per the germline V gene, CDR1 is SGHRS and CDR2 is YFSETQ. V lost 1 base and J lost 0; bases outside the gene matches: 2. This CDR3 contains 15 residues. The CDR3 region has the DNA TGCGCCAGCAGCTTGATACAGGGGAGCACAGATACGCAGTATTTT. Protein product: CASSLIQGSTDTQYF.

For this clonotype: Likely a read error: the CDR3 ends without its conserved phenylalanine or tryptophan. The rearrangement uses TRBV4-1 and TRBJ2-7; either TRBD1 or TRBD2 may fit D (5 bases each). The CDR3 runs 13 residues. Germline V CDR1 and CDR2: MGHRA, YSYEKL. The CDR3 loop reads CASSQDGGYEQYS. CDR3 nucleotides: TGTGCCAGCAGCCAAGATGGGGGCTACGAGCAGTACTCC.

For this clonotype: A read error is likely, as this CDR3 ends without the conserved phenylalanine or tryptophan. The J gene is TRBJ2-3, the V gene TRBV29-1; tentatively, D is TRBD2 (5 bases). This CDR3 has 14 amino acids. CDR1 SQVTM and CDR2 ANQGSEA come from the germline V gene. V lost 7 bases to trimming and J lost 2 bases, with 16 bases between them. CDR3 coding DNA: TGCAGCGCCCTGAACCAGCGGATCACAGATACGCAGTATTTA. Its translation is CSALNQRITDTQYL.

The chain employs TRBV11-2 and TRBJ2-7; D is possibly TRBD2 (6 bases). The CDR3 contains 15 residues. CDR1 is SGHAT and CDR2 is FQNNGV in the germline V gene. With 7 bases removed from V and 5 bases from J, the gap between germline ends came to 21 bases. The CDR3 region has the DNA TGTGCCAGCATTTTAGATGTGGGGGGATTTGACGAGCAGTACTTC. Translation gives CASILDVGGFDEQYF.

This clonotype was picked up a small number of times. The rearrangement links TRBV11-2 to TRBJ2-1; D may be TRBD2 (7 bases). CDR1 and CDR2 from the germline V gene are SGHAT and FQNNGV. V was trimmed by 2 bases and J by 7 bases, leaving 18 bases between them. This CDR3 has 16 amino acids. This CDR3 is CASSLIGGRLVNEQFF. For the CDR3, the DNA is TGTGCCAGCAGCTTAATCGGGGGGCGCTTGGTTAATGAGCAGTTCTTC.